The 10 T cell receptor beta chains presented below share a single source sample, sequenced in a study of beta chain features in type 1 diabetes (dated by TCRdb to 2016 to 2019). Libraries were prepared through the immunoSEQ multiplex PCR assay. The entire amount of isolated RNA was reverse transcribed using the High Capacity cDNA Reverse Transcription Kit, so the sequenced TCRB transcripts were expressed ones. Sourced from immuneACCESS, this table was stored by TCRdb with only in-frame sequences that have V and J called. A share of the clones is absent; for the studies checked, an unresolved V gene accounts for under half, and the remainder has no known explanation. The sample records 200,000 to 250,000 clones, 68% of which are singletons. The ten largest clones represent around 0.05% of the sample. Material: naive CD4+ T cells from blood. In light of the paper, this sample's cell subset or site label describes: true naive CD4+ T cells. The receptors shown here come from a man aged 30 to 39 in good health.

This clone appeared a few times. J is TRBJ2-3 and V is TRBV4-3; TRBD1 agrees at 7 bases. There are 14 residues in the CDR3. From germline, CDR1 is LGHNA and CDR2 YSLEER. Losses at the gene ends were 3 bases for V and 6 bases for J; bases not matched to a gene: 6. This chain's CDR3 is CASSHPDRMDTQYF. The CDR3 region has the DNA TGCGCCAGCAGCCATCCGGACAGGATGGATACGCAGTATTTT.

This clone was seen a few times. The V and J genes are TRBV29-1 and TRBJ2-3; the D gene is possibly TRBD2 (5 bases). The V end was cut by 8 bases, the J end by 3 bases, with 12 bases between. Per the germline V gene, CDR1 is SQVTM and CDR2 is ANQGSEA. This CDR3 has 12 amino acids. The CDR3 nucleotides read TGCAGCCCCTCCGGGGTAACAGATACGCAGTATTTT. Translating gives CSPSGVTDTQYF.

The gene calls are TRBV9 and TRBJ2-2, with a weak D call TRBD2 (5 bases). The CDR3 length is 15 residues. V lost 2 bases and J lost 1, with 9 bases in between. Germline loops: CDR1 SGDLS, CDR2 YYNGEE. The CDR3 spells CASSVLAQNTGELFF. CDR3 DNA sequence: TGTGCCAGCAGCGTTCTAGCCCAGAACACCGGGGAGCTGTTTTTT.

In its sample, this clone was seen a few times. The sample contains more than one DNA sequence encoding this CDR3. The CDR3 DNA sequence: TGTGCCTGGAGTGTGAACACAGATACGCAGTATTTT. It encodes CAWSVNTDTQYF. V usage is TRBV30 and J usage is TRBJ2-3; no clear D gene. V was trimmed by 0 bases and J by 2 bases, leaving 3 bases between them. This CDR3 contains 12 residues. The germline V gene encodes CDR1 GTSNPN and CDR2 SVGIG (reference sequence). Looking up the rest from reference TRBV30 and TRBJ2-3 gives the full variable domain: SQTIHQWPATLVQPVGSPLSLECTVEGTSNPNLYWYRQAAGRGLQLLFYSVGIGQISSEVPQNLSASRPQDRQFILSSKKLLLSDSGFYLCAWSVNTDTQYFGPGTRLTVL.

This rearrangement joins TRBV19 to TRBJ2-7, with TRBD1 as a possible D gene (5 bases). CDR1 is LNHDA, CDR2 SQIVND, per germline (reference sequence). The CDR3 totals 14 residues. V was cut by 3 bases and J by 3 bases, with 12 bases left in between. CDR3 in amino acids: CASSIVDRIYEQYF. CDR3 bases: TGTGCCAGTAGTATTGTTGACAGAATCTACGAGCAGTACTTC.

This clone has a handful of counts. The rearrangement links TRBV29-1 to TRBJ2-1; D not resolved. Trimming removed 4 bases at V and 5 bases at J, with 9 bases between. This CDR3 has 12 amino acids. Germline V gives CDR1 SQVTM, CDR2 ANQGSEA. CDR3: CSVVRVNNEQFF. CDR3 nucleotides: TGCAGCGTTGTCCGGGTAAACAATGAGCAGTTCTTC.

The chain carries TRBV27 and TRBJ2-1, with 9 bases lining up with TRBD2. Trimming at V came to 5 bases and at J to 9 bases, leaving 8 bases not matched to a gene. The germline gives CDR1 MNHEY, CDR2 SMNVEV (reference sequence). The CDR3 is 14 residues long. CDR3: CASSLGLAQLEQFF. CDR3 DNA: TGTGCCAGCAGTCTCGGACTAGCGCAACTTGAGCAGTTCTTC.

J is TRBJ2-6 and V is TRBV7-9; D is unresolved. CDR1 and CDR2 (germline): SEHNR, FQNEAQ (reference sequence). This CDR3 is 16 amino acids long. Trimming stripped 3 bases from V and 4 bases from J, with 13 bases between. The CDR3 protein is CASSLARSEGANVLTF. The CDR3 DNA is TGTGCCAGCAGCTTGGCTCGATCGGAAGGGGCCAACGTCCTGACTTTC.

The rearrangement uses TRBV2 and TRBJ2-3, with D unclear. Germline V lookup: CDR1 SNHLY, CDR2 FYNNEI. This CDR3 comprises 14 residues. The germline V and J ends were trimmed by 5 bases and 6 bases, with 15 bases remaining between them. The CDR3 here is CASSLWTLADTQYF. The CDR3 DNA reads TGTGCCAGCAGTCTATGGACGTTGGCGGATACGCAGTATTTT.

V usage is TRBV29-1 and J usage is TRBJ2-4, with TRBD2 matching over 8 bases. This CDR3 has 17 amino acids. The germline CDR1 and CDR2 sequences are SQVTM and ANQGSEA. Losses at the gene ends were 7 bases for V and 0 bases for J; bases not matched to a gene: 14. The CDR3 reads CSGVWAGGTVAKNIQYF. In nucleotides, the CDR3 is TGCAGCGGTGTGTGGGCGGGAGGAACGGTAGCCAAAAACATTCAGTACTTC. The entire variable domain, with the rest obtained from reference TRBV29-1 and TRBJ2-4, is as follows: SAVISQKPSRDICQRGTSLTIQCQVDSQVTMMFWYRQQPGQSLTLIATANQGSEATYESGFVIDKFPISRPNLTFSTLTVSNMSPEDSSIYLCSGVWAGGTVAKNIQYFGAGTRLSVL.